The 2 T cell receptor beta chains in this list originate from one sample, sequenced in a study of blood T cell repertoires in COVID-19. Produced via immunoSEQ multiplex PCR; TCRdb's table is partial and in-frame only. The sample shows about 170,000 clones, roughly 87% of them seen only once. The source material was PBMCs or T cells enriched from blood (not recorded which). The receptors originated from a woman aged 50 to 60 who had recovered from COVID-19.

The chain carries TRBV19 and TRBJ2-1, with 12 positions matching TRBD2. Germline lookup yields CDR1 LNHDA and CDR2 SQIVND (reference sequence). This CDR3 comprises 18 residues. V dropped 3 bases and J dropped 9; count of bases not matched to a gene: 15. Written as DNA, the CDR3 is TGTGCCAGTAGTATTGAAATGACTAGCGGGAGATACCACAGTGAGCAGTTCTTC. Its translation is CASSIEMTSGRYHSEQFF.

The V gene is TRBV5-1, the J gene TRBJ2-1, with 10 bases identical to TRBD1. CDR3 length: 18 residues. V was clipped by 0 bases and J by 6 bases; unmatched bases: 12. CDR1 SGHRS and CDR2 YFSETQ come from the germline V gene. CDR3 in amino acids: CASSLAGQGGTTSNEQFF. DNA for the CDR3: TGCGCCAGCAGCTTGGCCGGACAGGGGGGAACTACTAGCAATGAGCAGTTCTTC.